This TCR beta chain was captured in a study of vaccination and CD4 T cells after COVID-19. The treatment was: approximately 9-day PBMC culture with coronavirus spike peptide pools or control peptides (ViraFEST assay). Around 2 million PBMCs per well were cultured with roughly 10 IU/ml IL-2 and roughly 10 ug/ml peptide pools. In the case of this clonotype: Antigen unknown.

Trimming pared 0 bases from V and 2 bases from J, leaving 13 bases between. Germline V CDR1 and CDR2: SNHLY, FYNNEI. The CDR3 extends over 16 amino acids. Sequence data for DNA of cultured CD4+ T cells were generated by the Oncomine TCR Beta short-read assay. One entry per CDR3 protein, called by TCRdb with MiXCR from the PCR reads. Of under 20,000 distinct CDR3 sequences detected, approximately 50% appear once; the ten largest clones hold 7.2%. The J gene is TRBJ2-5, the V gene TRBV2; TRBD2 might be the D (6 bases). The sequence was obtained from a human donor who had recovered from COVID-19. Here the sequenced sample was CD4+ T cells from blood, cultured in vitro, taken before SARS-CoV-2 vaccination. In DNA form, the CDR3 reads TGTGCCAGCAGTGAAGCGAGCGGGCGGTTTCAAGAGACCCAGTACTTC. Residues: CASSEASGRFQETQYF. The variable domain in full, completed from reference TRBV2 and TRBJ2-5, reads EPEVTQTPSHQVTQMGQEVILRCVPISNHLYFYWYRQILGQKVEFLVSFYNNEISEKSEIFDDQFSVERPDGSNFTLKIRSTKLEDSAMYFCASSEASGRFQETQYFGPGTRLLVL.